What follows are 31 T cell receptor beta chains derived from one specimen sequenced in a study of T cell repertoires in cytomegalovirus infection. Antigens of these TCRs are unknown. MiXCR, run by TCRdb on the reads, gives a single entry per CDR3 protein. The data show 650,000 to 850,000 distinct CDR3 sequences, just under 30% seen once. Sequenced material: cultured CD8+ T cells from PBMCs, taken from culture after CMV antigen stimulation. The source of these receptors is a human donor in good health (CMV status not recorded). Some clones in this sample may be carry-over from other donors' samples.

The chain employs TRBV6-2 or TRBV6-3 and TRBJ1-5; no definite D call. CDR3 length: 16 residues. The germline V gene encodes CDR1 MNHEY and CDR2 SVGEGT. V shed 5 bases and J shed 5 bases, with 19 bases lying between them. CDR3 amino acids: CASSGQYRASDQPQHF. In nucleotides, the CDR3 is TGTGCCAGCAGTGGGCAGTATAGAGCGTCGGATCAGCCCCAGCATTTT.

This clonotype was picked up a small number of times. CDR3 protein: CASSSLLAGIQETQYF. The DNA for the CDR3 is TGTGCCAGCAGCTCCCTACTAGCGGGGATACAAGAGACCCAGTACTTC. This chain joins TRBV7-9 and TRBJ2-5; 10 bases agree with TRBD2. The CDR3 totals 16 residues. Germline values: CDR1 SEHNR, CDR2 FQNEAQ (reference sequence). Losses at the gene ends were 4 bases for V and 2 bases for J; bases not matched to a gene: 7.

The chain links TRBV14 to TRBJ1-2; tentative D call: TRBD1 (6 bases). The germline V and J ends were trimmed by 0 bases and 8 bases, with 13 bases remaining between them. Germline V gene sequence: CDR1 SGHDN, CDR2 FVKESK. The CDR3 covers 14 residues. CDR3 sequence: CASSQDRRGRGYTF. The CDR3 DNA sequence: TGTGCCAGCAGCCAAGATCGGAGGGGGAGAGGCTACACCTTC.

In its sample, this clonotype was seen a few times. The J gene is TRBJ2-5, the V gene TRBV20-1, with 8 bases that match TRBD2. The CDR3 covers 19 residues. CDR1 and CDR2 from the germline V gene are DFQATT and SNEGSKA (reference sequence). Unmatched junction bases numbered 16, after V lost 0 bases and J lost 1 base. CDR3 sequence: CSARDERRGGPKFQETQYF. CDR3 nucleotides: TGCAGTGCTAGAGATGAAAGACGGGGGGGTCCTAAATTCCAAGAGACCCAGTACTTC.

J is TRBJ1-2 and V is TRBV2; 9 bases are shared with TRBD1. CDR1 and CDR2 (germline): SNHLY, FYNNEI. CDR3 length equals 16 residues. V dropped 0 bases and J dropped 4; count of bases not matched to a gene: 6. CDR3 region: CASSEARDRDFYGYTF. The CDR3 region has the DNA TGTGCCAGCAGTGAAGCTCGGGACAGGGACTTCTATGGCTACACCTTC. Drawing the rest from reference TRBV2 and TRBJ1-2, the complete variable domain is EPEVTQTPSHQVTQMGQEVILRCVPISNHLYFYWYRQILGQKVEFLVSFYNNEISEKSEIFDDQFSVERPDGSNFTLKIRSTKLEDSAMYFCASSEARDRDFYGYTFGSGTRLTVV.

This clonotype appeared a few times. The chain has TRBV12-3 or TRBV12-4 and TRBJ2-7; D ambiguous. The germline V and J ends were trimmed by 6 bases and 5 bases, with 14 bases remaining between them. CDR3 length: 13 amino acids. The CDR3 coding sequence is TGTGCCAGCAGCACCGGTGGGGTCGACGAGCAGTACGTC. It translates to CASSTGGVDEQYV.

The chain recombines TRBV6-2 or TRBV6-3 with TRBJ1-5; no firm D call. With 0 bases removed from V and 4 bases from J, the gap between germline ends came to 22 bases. CDR1 MNHEY and CDR2 SVGEGT come from the germline V gene. This CDR3 is built from 19 residues. The CDR3 DNA reads as TGTGCCAGCAGTTACTCGACTCCCCGTAGCCCTATGGCGAATCAGCCCCAGCATTTT. Translating it yields CASSYSTPRSPMANQPQHF.

The chain carries TRBV29-1 and TRBJ2-3; D is perhaps TRBD1 or TRBD2 (5 bases each). V was shortened by 2 bases and J by 3 bases, with 12 bases between the two germline ends. The CDR3 totals 14 residues. Germline V CDR1 and CDR2: SQVTM, ANQGSEA. CDR3 residues: CSVEPGRETDTQYF. The CDR3, as DNA: TGCAGCGTTGAACCGGGCAGGGAGACAGATACGCAGTATTTT.

The table lists this clonotype with many counts. The chain couples TRBV7-2 to TRBJ1-3; no reliable D call. Germline CDR1 SGHTA, CDR2 FQGNSA. The CDR3 consists of 14 residues. V was trimmed by 2 bases and J by 4 bases, leaving 9 bases between them. CDR3 region: CASSLITAGNTIYF. The CDR3 DNA is TGTGCCAGCAGCTTAATTACAGCCGGAAACACCATATATTTT. Drawing the rest from reference TRBV7-2 and TRBJ1-3, the complete variable domain is GAGVSQSPSNKVTEKGKDVELRCDPISGHTALYWYRQSLGQGLEFLIYFQGNSAPDKSGLPSDRFSAERTGGSVSTLTIQRTQQEDSAVYLCASSLITAGNTIYFGEGSWLTVV.

The chain has TRBV2 and TRBJ2-7, with TRBD1 matching 7 bases. This CDR3 spans 12 amino acids. V was clipped by 7 bases and J by 3 bases; unmatched bases: 3. Germline-derived CDR1 and CDR2 are SNHLY and FYNNEI. CDR3 region: CASIGQVYEQYV. CDR3 DNA sequence: TGTGCCAGCATCGGACAGGTCTACGAGCAGTACGTC.

The gene calls are TRBV11-2 and TRBJ2-1; 9 bases match TRBD2. The V gene end was trimmed by 1 base and the J gene end by 8 bases; junction bases not matched to a gene: 9. Looked up from germline, CDR1 is SGHAT and CDR2 is FQNNGV. This CDR3 comprises 16 residues. CDR3: CASSLGGSGGFDEQFF. The CDR3 coding sequence is TGTGCCAGCAGCTTAGGGGGTAGCGGGGGTTTCGATGAGCAGTTCTTC.

This clonotype was seen more than once but under ten times. The chain recombines TRBV28 with TRBJ2-7; perhaps TRBD1 as D (6 bases). The germline V gene encodes CDR1 MDHEN and CDR2 SYDVKM. Trimming removed 3 bases from V and 4 bases from J, with 16 bases in between. This CDR3 is 15 amino acids long. DNA of the CDR3: TGTGCCAGCAGTTTGTCCAGGGGCTCTTCATACGAGCAGTACGTC. Residues: CASSLSRGSSYEQYV.

This clonotype came up a few times. The gene calls are TRBV27 and TRBJ2-1, with TRBD1 as a possible D gene (6 bases). The germline gives CDR1 MNHEY, CDR2 SMNVEV (reference sequence). The CDR3 runs to 11 residues. Trimming shortened V by 7 bases and J by 10 bases, and 11 bases separated the two germline ends. The CDR3, as DNA: TGTGCCAGCACCACTGACAGGGAGCAGTTCTTC. Translated, it gives CASTTDREQFF.

The chain uses TRBV2 and TRBJ1-2, with no clear D. The CDR3 is 14 residues long. The V gene's germline CDR1 is SNHLY and CDR2 FYNNEI. The ends were cut back, 4 bases at V and 0 bases at J, with 9 bases in the middle. The CDR3, as DNA: TGTGCCAGCAGTGTAGCGACAACTAACTATGGCTACACCTTC. Amino acids: CASSVATTNYGYTF. The entire variable domain, with the rest obtained from reference TRBV2 and TRBJ1-2, is as follows: EPEVTQTPSHQVTQMGQEVILRCVPISNHLYFYWYRQILGQKVEFLVSFYNNEISEKSEIFDDQFSVERPDGSNFTLKIRSTKLEDSAMYFCASSVATTNYGYTFGSGTRLTVV.

The chain employs TRBV6-1 and TRBJ2-7, with 7 nucleotides matching TRBD1. Germline V gene lookup returns CDR1 MNHNS and CDR2 SASEGT. Unmatched junction bases numbered 4, after V lost 1 base and J lost 1 base. The CDR3 runs 15 residues. The CDR3: CASSEETGASYEQYF. As DNA, the CDR3 is TGTGCCAGCAGTGAAGAAACAGGGGCTTCCTACGAGCAGTACTTC.

This chain joins TRBV6-5 and TRBJ2-1; 11 bases fit TRBD2. After removal of 6 bases from V and 6 bases from J, the junction contained 7 bases not matched to a gene. CDR3 size: 15 residues. CDR1 MNHEY and CDR2 SVGAGI come from the germline V gene. The CDR3 sequence: CASSPGTSGLNEQFF. The CDR3 DNA follows: TGTGCCAGCAGCCCCGGGACTAGCGGCCTCAATGAGCAGTTCTTC.

Of note for this clonotype: A read error may account for a junction end that differs from germline. The genes are TRBV10-3 and TRBJ2-7; TRBD1 matches at 7 bases. The CDR3 extends over 13 amino acids. The germline V gene has CDR1 ENHRY and CDR2 SYGVKD. The CDR3 sequence: CAISPGTDYEQCF. CDR3 in DNA: TGTGCCATCAGCCCCGGGACAGACTACGAGCAGTGCTTC.

This clonotype showed up just a few times. This chain connects TRBV10-3 to TRBJ2-5; D possibly matches TRBD1 or TRBD2 (5 bases each). CDR1 is ENHRY, CDR2 SYGVKD, per germline. This CDR3 is 16 amino acids long. Trimming took 4 bases from V and 5 from J, leaving 20 bases between them. CDR3 sequence: CAISAVGDPAGETQYF. As DNA, the CDR3 is TGTGCCATCAGTGCCGTCGGGGACCCGGCTGGCGAGACCCAGTACTTC.

This clonotype occurred a few times. The chain recombines TRBV4-1 with TRBJ1-1; D ambiguous. Between the trimmed V and J ends, which lost 3 bases and 7 bases, there was a span of 15 bases. This CDR3 is 14 amino acids long. Germline V CDR1 and CDR2: MGHRA, YSYEKL. The CDR3 nucleotides read TGCGCCAGCAGCCAGACATCCGGGGATTTTGAAGCTTTCTTT. Translation: CASSQTSGDFEAFF.

This clonotype was picked up a small number of times. V is TRBV6-6 and J is TRBJ2-1; 11 nucleotides agree with TRBD2. The CDR3 has 16 amino acids. With V trimmed by 6 bases and J by 4 bases, 8 bases remained unmatched. CDR1 is MNHNY and CDR2 is SVGAGI in the germline V gene (reference sequence). CDR3 sequence: CASRVGGLAVYNEQFF. CDR3 coding DNA: TGTGCCAGCAGAGTCGGGGGACTAGCGGTTTACAATGAGCAGTTCTTC.

This chain links TRBV29-1 with TRBJ1-1, with no clear D. In germline, CDR1 is SQVTM, CDR2 ANQGSEA. Trimming removed 3 bases from V and 6 bases from J, with 11 bases in between. The CDR3 runs 12 residues. CDR3 coding DNA: TGCAGCGTTGACGGCTTTAGGCCTGAAGCTTTCTTT. Encoded protein: CSVDGFRPEAFF.

This rearrangement joins TRBV27 to TRBJ1-5, with TRBD1 identical over 7 bases. The CDR3 covers 18 residues. Looked up from germline, CDR1 is MNHEY and CDR2 is SMNVEV (reference sequence). V shed 5 bases, J shed 1 base, and the junction held 14 bases outside the gene matches. The CDR3 spells CASSPFWGDSPSNQPQHF. CDR3 sequence (DNA): TGTGCCAGCAGTCCTTTTTGGGGGGACAGCCCAAGCAATCAGCCCCAGCATTTT.

This clonotype appeared a few times. The chain joins TRBV7-9 to TRBJ2-7; D is unresolved. This CDR3 is built from 15 residues. Germline V lookup: CDR1 SEHNR, CDR2 FQNEAQ (reference sequence). V dropped 5 bases and J dropped 1 base, with 15 bases sitting between them. DNA for the CDR3: TGTGCCAGCAGCCCCCACGACGTCGGTTCCTACGAGCAGTACTTC. Its translation is CASSPHDVGSYEQYF. Looking up the rest from reference TRBV7-9 and TRBJ2-7 gives the full variable domain: DTGVSQNPRHKITKRGQNVTFRCDPISEHNRLYWYRQTLGQGPEFLTYFQNEAQLEKSRLLSDRFSAERPKGSFSTLEIQRTEQGDSAMYLCASSPHDVGSYEQYFGPGTRLTVT.

This clonotype was seen more than once but under ten times. The chain links TRBV25-1 to TRBJ2-5; a possible D gene is TRBD1 (6 bases). Looked up from germline, CDR1 is MGHDK and CDR2 is SYGVNS. This CDR3 is built from 16 residues. V was cut by 4 bases and J by 1 base, with 16 bases left in between. The CDR3 DNA reads TGTGCCAGCAGTGCTACAGGGAAAGGGCCCCAAGAGACCCAGTACTTC. Amino acid sequence: CASSATGKGPQETQYF.

This clonotype was recorded a few times. CDR3 region: CASSPGKTALGQYF. The DNA for the CDR3 is TGTGCCAGCAGCCCAGGGAAGACAGCCTTAGGGCAGTACTTC. J is TRBJ2-7 and V is TRBV9; D perhaps matches TRBD1 (5 bases). Germline CDR1 reads SGDLS; CDR2 reads YYNGEE. The CDR3 sequence is 14 residues long. V was shortened by 4 bases and J by 9 bases, with 20 bases between the two germline ends.

The rearrangement uses TRBV7-9 and TRBJ2-3, with 7 bases lining up with TRBD2. This CDR3 is built from 19 residues. Germline CDR1 reads SEHNR; CDR2 reads FQNEAQ (reference sequence). The junction had 20 bases not matched to a gene; V was cut back by 6 bases and J by 2 bases. The CDR3 is CASSQGTYGGGVHTDTQYF. CDR3 in DNA: TGTGCCAGCAGTCAAGGCACGTATGGGGGGGGAGTGCACACAGATACGCAGTATTTT.

This clonotype has only a few counts. This chain joins TRBV7-9 and TRBJ2-2, with a possible D match to TRBD2 (7 bases). The CDR3 runs 18 residues. Germline V gene data show CDR1 as SEHNR and CDR2 as FQNEAQ (reference sequence). V was cut by 1 base and J by 3 bases, with 18 bases left in between. CDR3 DNA: TGTGCCAGCAGCTTAGACCCCCGTGGGGGGGCGGACACCGGGGAGCTGTTTTTT. Translating gives CASSLDPRGGADTGELFF.

This clonotype has a handful of counts. This sequence joins TRBV27 and TRBJ1-5, with a weak D call TRBD1 (5 bases). CDR1 is MNHEY and CDR2 is SMNVEV in the germline V gene (reference sequence). The V end was cut by 2 bases, the J end by 3 bases, with 11 bases between. This CDR3 has 15 amino acids. The CDR3 DNA follows: TGTGCCAGCAGTTTAGACAGCGGGGTCAATCAGCCCCAGCATTTT. Translation gives CASSLDSGVNQPQHF.

This clonotype has a count of ten or more. The chain employs TRBV7-2 and TRBJ2-7; D gene uncertain. The CDR3 length is 15 residues. The ends were cut back, 1 base at V and 2 bases at J, with 12 bases in the middle. The germline CDR1 and CDR2 sequences are SGHTA and FQGNSA. The CDR3: CASSLVSAPTYEQYF. In DNA, the CDR3 is TGTGCCAGCAGCTTAGTATCGGCACCGACCTACGAGCAGTACTTC.

The rearrangement uses TRBV5-4 and TRBJ1-6; D is perhaps TRBD1 (6 bases). Germline CDR1 is SGHNT and CDR2 is YYREEE (reference sequence). The V gene lost 0 bases and the J gene lost 10 bases, with 14 bases spanning the gap. The CDR3 loop spans 15 amino acids. The CDR3 here is CASSLGAGDGSPLHF. DNA of the CDR3: TGTGCCAGCAGCTTGGGGGCAGGGGACGGATCACCCCTCCACTTT.

The CDR3 DNA reads TGTGCCAGCGAAGGTAGAGTGGTGAACACTGAAGCTTTCTTT. Amino acids: CASEGRVVNTEAFF. The genes are TRBV6-6 and TRBJ1-1; no definite D call. This CDR3 is built from 14 residues. V was clipped by 8 bases and J by 0 bases, with 13 bases between them. The V gene's germline CDR1 is MNHNY and CDR2 SVGAGI (reference sequence).